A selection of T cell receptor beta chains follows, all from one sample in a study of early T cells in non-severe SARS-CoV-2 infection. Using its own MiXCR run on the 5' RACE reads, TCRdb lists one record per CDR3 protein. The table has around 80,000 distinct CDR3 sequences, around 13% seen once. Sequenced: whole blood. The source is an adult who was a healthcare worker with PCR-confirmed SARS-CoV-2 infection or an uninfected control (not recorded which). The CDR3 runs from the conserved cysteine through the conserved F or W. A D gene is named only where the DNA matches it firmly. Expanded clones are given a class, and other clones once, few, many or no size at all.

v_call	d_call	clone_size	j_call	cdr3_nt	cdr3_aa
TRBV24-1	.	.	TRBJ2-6	TGTGCCACCAGTGAGGGCTCTGGGGCCAACGTCCTGACTTTC	CATSEGSGANVLTF
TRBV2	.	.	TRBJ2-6	TGTGCCAGCAGCTCATCAGGGACTGGGGCCAACGTCCTGACTTTC	CASSSSGTGANVLTF
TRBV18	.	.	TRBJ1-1	TGTGCCAGCTCACTGCAGGGTAGGACTGAAGCTTTCTTT	CASSLQGRTEAFF
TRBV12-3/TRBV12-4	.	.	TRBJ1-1	TGTGCCAGCAGTTTGCGAGGGATGGACACTGAAGCTTTCTTT	CASSLRGMDTEAFF
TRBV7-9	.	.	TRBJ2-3	TGTGCCAGCAGCTCCGTAACAGCCACAGATACGCAGTATTTT	CASSSVTATDTQYF
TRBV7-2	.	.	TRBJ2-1	TGTGCCAGCAGCCACGGAGCGACTAGCTCCTACAATGAGCAGTTCTTC	CASSHGATSSYNEQFF
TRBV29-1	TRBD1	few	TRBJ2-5	TGCAGCGTTGAAGATAGGGGGCAGCTACCTGAGACCCAGTACTTC	CSVEDRGQLPETQYF
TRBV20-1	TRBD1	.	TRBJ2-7	TGCAGTGCCCTGGGACAGGACTACGAGCAGTACTTC	CSALGQDYEQYF
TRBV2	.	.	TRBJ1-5	TGTGCCAGCAGTTGGGACATCCTTCAGCCCCAGCATTTT	CASSWDILQPQHF
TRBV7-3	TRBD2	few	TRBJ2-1	TGTGCCAGCAGCCCGGAGACTAGCGTCTACAATGAGCAGTTCTTC	CASSPETSVYNEQFF
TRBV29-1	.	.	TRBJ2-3	TGCAGCGCGCTGGGGGCCCGCACAGATACGCAGTATTTT	CSALGARTDTQYF
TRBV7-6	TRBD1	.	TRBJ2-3	TGTGCCAGCAGCAGGGGACAGCGCACAGATACGCAGTATTTT	CASSRGQRTDTQYF
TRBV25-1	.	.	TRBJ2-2	TGTGCCAGCAGCGCCGGGACTTTCGGGGAGCTGTTTTTT	CASSAGTFGELFF
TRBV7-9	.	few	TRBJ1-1	TGTGCCAGCAGCCCAGACGCGAACACTGAAGCTTTCTTT	CASSPDANTEAFF
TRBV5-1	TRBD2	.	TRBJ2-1	TGCGCCAGCAGGGGACGTGGCGGCGGGGAGGGCTACAATGAGCAGTTCTTC	CASRGRGGGEGYNEQFF
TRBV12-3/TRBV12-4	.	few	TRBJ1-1	TGTGCCAGCAGTCGCCAGGGTATGAACACTGAAGCTTTCTTT	CASSRQGMNTEAFF
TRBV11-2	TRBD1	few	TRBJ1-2	TGTGCCAGCAGCTTGCCAGGGGGCGGGCGTCATAGCTACACCTTC	CASSLPGGGRHSYTF
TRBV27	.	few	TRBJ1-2	TGTGCCAGCAGTTTCTCACTGTACTATGGCTACACCTTC	CASSFSLYYGYTF
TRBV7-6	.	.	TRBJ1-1	TGTGCCAGCAGCTTAGGCAGGCAGAGAAGCATGAACACTGAAGCTTTCTTT	CASSLGRQRSMNTEAFF
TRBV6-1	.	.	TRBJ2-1	TGTGCCAGCAGCTTAGCGCCAAGCTCCTACAATGAGCAGTTCTTC	CASSLAPSSYNEQFF
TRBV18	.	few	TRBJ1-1	TGTGCCAGCTCACCAGACAGACGTTACACTGAAGCTTTCTTT	CASSPDRRYTEAFF
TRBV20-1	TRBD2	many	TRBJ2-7	TGCAGTGCTGGCTCCACCGAGCGGGGAATCTACGAGCAGTACTTC	CSAGSTERGIYEQYF
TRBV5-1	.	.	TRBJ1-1	TGCGCCAGCAGCCTAGGACATGGGACTGAAGCTTTCTTT	CASSLGHGTEAFF
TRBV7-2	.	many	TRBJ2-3	TGTGCCAGCAGCCCTGAGGTGGGGGGTACGCAGTATTTT	CASSPEVGGTQYF
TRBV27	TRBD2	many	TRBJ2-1	TGTGCCAGCAGTTTATCGTGGGGACTAGGAGGGGCGAATGAGCAGTTCTTC	CASSLSWGLGGANEQFF
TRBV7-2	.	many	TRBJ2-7	TGTGCCAGCAGCTCCCTTGGGAGCGACAACTCCTACGAGCAGTACTTC	CASSSLGSDNSYEQYF
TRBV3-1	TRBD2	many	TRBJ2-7	TGTGCCAGCAGCCAAGTCGCGGCGGGAGGGCCGTACGAGCAGTACTTC	CASSQVAAGGPYEQYF
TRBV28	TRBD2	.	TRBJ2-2	TGTGCCAGCAGTTCGGGGGGAATGAACACCGGGGAGCTGTTTTTT	CASSSGGMNTGELFF
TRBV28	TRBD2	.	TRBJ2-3	TGTGCCAGCACCGTAGCGGGATCGCAGTATTTT	CASTVAGSQYF
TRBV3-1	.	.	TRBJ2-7	TGTGCCAGCAGCCAAGAGTTACCCGGGCCCTACGAGCAGTACTTC	CASSQELPGPYEQYF
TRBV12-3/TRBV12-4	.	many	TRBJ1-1	TGTGCCAGCAGTTTGGTGATGAACACTGAAGCTTTCTTT	CASSLVMNTEAFF
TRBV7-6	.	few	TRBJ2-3	TGTGCCAGCAGCATGGTAGGCACGCAGTATTTT	CASSMVGTQYF
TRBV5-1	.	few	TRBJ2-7	TGCGCCAGCAGCTTTGGCAGCGCTTTGTCCTACGAGCAGTACTTC	CASSFGSALSYEQYF